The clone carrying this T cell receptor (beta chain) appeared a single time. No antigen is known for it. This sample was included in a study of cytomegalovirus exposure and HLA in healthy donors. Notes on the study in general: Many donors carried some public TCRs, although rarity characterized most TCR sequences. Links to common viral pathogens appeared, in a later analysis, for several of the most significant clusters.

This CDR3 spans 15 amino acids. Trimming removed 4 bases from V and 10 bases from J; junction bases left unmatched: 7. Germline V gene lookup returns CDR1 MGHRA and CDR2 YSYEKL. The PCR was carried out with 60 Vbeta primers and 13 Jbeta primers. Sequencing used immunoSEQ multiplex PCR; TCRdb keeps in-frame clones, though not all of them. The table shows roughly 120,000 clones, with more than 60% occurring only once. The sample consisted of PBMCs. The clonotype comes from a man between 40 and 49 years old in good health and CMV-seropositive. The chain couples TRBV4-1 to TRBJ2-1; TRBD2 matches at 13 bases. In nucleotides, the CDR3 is TGCGCCAGCAGCCTTACTAGCGGGGGGGCCGAGGAGCAGTTCTTC. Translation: CASSLTSGGAEEQFF.